This T cell receptor beta chain stems from a study of blood T cells in healthy people across ages (dated by TCRdb to about 2015). In terms of the full investigation: Template switching captured roughly one uniquely barcoded TCR beta cDNA molecule per two T cells in model experiments. The donors were split into four age groups: young (average about 16 years), middle-aged (39), aged (about 62) and long-lived (approximately 80). The study analyzed two additional independent replicas of 1 million unique cDNA reads from the same blood draw for two donors, one aged 18 to 29 and one aged 80 or older. The study measured age-related changes in TCR beta repertoire diversity using deep sequencing normalized with unique cDNA molecular identifiers. The research as a whole found: Compared with the aged group, the long-lived group had more naive CD4+ T cells, fewer expanded clones and increased TCR diversity, a pattern suggesting age selection. Because the CMV infection status of the donors was unknown, age-related changes in expanded clonotypes may potentially have been confounded. Observed TCR beta diversity per million T cells fell roughly linearly with age, and a significant reduction was already apparent by age about 36. Estimates of total diversity from one million sequenced T cells were regarded as lower bounds and underestimates. A strong correlation was found between observed TCR beta diversity and the percentage of naive T cells measured by flow cytometry. Because profiling used bulk unsorted PBMCs, naive and antigen-experienced compartments could not be compared conclusively.

Based on the germline V gene, the CDR1 and CDR2 sequences are MDHEN and SYDVKM. At the junction V is shortened by 3 bases and J by 5 bases, with 19 bases in between. The CDR3 spans 16 residues, from the cysteine through the phenylalanine. The entry retains the CDR3 DNA only, 48 bases that are in frame from base 1. Library preparation employed 5' RACE. This sample was sequenced with an Illumina HiSeq 2500. The second PCR ran for about 6 to 12 cycles and used a J-beta primer mix along with a sample-barcoded 5' primer. Each TCR beta cDNA molecule received a unique molecular identifier from a template-switch 5' adaptor carrying 12 random nucleotides. Each sample yielded at least 2.5 million CDR3-containing paired-end reads. First-strand cDNA synthesis was performed from all RNA using the Mint cDNA synthesis kit, with priming by a TRBC-specific oligonucleotide. Following uracil-DNA glycosylase treatment, all cDNA underwent a first 18-cycle PCR with the universal primers M1SS and BC2_uni_R. Regarding the original processing steps: Normalization of each sample was performed by random selection of 1 million high-quality reads, each carrying a distinct molecular identifier. Instead of being binned into consensus sequences, reads with shared molecular identifiers were discarded. CDR3 identification, clonotype clustering and error correction used MiTCR with a Q25 quality threshold and the strictest error-elimination algorithm. A nonparametric unseen species model with Euler transformation was used to estimate a lower bound on total TCR beta diversity. The public sequencing data were trimmed at Q25 with fastp and processed into clonotypes with MiXCR by TCRdb, which kept only in-frame beta chains. Entries that share a CDR3 protein sequence are merged under the most common genes and DNA. The V and J calls here are based on TCRdb, not the publication. The sample table lists 750,000 to 1,000,000 distinct CDR3 sequences, roughly 28% of them with a count of one. Of the sample, roughly 10% falls within the top ten clones.

Donors were approximately 42 systemically healthy Caucasian individuals from Russia aged roughly 6 to 90 years. Each donor gave around 9 milliliters of peripheral blood, collected into EDTA-treated Vacutainer tubes. PBMCs were isolated by Ficoll-Paque density-gradient centrifugation, with at least 6 million obtained per sample. Total RNA was extracted from PBMCs with Trizol reagent, with at least 5 micrograms obtained per sample. For every donor, flow cytometry on a PBMC aliquot measured the percentage of naive CD45RAhigh/CD27high T cells. Turning to this clonotype: The target of this receptor is not known. The input lacks base qualities; no much larger clone sits a single base away.

This sample also belongs to another study, concerning T cells of mothers and their children. As that second paper reports: Nine systemically healthy Caucasian individuals, comprising three mothers and their six children, were included as donors. cDNA synthesis used all of the extracted RNA, with about 1.5 ug of RNA in each 15 ul reaction. In the second PCR, the M1S primer added sample barcodes and 2-4 random nucleotides. Each mother yielded over 8.5 million TCR beta CDR3 reads and each child a few million reads. TCR recombination output is similarly shaped by thymic selection in related and unrelated pairs, with a minor effect exerted by inherited differences. Normalized repertoire overlap was always found to be slightly, but never significantly, higher in related mother-child pairs than in unrelated mother-child pairs. Persistent microchimeric T cell clones were not detected, at a sensitivity of 85 to 100 clones per million clonotypes. To look for features that set related mother-child pairs apart from unrelated individuals, the researchers ran deep NGS to compare the TCR beta repertoires of mothers and children. The mean age was 40 +/- 4 years for the mothers and roughly 11 +/- 4 years for the children. After adapters were ligated using NEBNext reagents, the libraries underwent 100+100 nt paired-end sequencing on an Illumina HiSeq 2000. To prevent cross-contamination, the mother and child libraries were prepared one month apart and sequenced in separate runs. Each donor had between roughly 450,000 and 2,300,000 distinct TCR beta clonotypes identified. Naive TCR beta clonotypes were estimated from low-frequency clonotypes matched to each donor's FACS-determined naive share, without sorting.

Sequenced material: blood. This TCR derives from a middle-aged woman in good health. The receptor chain draws on TRBV28 and TRBJ2-5; the D gene identity is not certain. In nucleotides, the sequence is TGTGCCAGCAGTTTCTTACCTGAGTCCCGAGCGGAGACCCAGTACTTC. This yields the protein CASSFLPESRAETQYF.